Listed below are T cell receptor beta chains from one sample, sequenced in a study of PD-1 blockade in classical Hodgkin lymphoma. The protocol was immunoSEQ multiplex PCR, while the TCRdb copy is restricted to in-frame clones and leaves out a portion. The repertoire holds 21,000 or so clones, with 70% to 85% as singletons. Sequencing was performed on peripheral blood mononuclear cells (PBMCs), taken at baseline. Receptor source: a human donor with classical Hodgkin lymphoma. Both conserved end residues are part of each CDR3. A D gene is named only where the DNA matches it firmly. The listing skips clone size in some rows; elsewhere it reads once, few, many or a size class.

V gene	J gene	clone size	D gene	CDR3 DNA	CDR3 protein
TRBV23-1	TRBJ2-5	NA	TRBD1	TGCGCCAGCACCTCACAGGGGCGCCTATCTTCTATCGAGACCCAGTACTTC	CASTSQGRLSSIETQYF
TRBV28	TRBJ2-3	NA	NA	TGTGCCAGCAGCCACGCGAAGCGGGTAAAAGATACGCAGTATTTT	CASSHAKRVKDTQYF
TRBV6-4	TRBJ2-1	NA	TRBD2	TGTGCCAGCAGTGAATTTGGGCGGGGGAGCTCCTACAATGAGCAGTTCTTC	CASSEFGRGSSYNEQFF
TRBV7-2	TRBJ2-1	NA	TRBD1	TGTGCCAGCAGCTTACGGACAGGGGGCTCTCGCAATGAGCAGTTCTTC	CASSLRTGGSRNEQFF
TRBV9	TRBJ2-7	NA	NA	TGTGCCAGCAGCCCTTCGGTCGCGGACGAGCAGTACTTC	CASSPSVADEQYF
TRBV18	TRBJ1-1	NA	NA	TGTGCCAGCTCACCTAGAAGCACAGGGTTGTCTGAAGCTTTCTTT	CASSPRSTGLSEAFF
TRBV5-5	TRBJ2-1	NA	NA	TGTGCCAGCAGCCTGGGAAGCCATGAGCAGTTCTTC	CASSLGSHEQFF
TRBV4-2	TRBJ2-3	NA	TRBD2	TGTGCCAGCAGCCAAGACCCGGGAGGGAGTTGGGATACGCAGTATTTT	CASSQDPGGSWDTQYF
TRBV10-3	TRBJ1-5	NA	NA	TGTGCCATCAGTGAGTCAAGCAGGGGCAATCAGCCCCAGCATTTT	CAISESSRGNQPQHF
TRBV13	TRBJ2-7	once	TRBD1	TGTGCCAGCAGCTTAACGTGGACAGGGAGCTACGAGCAGTACTTC	CASSLTWTGSYEQYF
TRBV27	TRBJ2-1	NA	TRBD1	TGTGCCAGCAGTTTAGGCCAGGGGGCGCGGGTCTACAATGAGCAGTTCTTC	CASSLGQGARVYNEQFF
TRBV10-3	TRBJ2-7	once	NA	TGTGCCATCAGGGACCGAACCTACGAGCAGTACTTC	CAIRDRTYEQYF
TRBV19	TRBJ2-7	NA	NA	TGTGCCAGTAGTATCCCACCTTTCCGTGGGGGGAACTCCTACGAGCAGTACTTC	CASSIPPFRGGNSYEQYF
TRBV5-6	TRBJ1-3	NA	NA	TGTGCCAGCAGCTGGGGCTTGGGTTCTGGAAACACCATATATTTT	CASSWGLGSGNTIYF
TRBV21-1	TRBJ1-5	NA	NA	TGTGCCAGCATCCTGGGAAAATTGTATAGCAATCAGCCCCAGCATTTT	CASILGKLYSNQPQHF
TRBV21-1	TRBJ2-7	NA	NA	TGTGCCAGCAGCAAAAGGACAGTGTATCCCAAATTTCTAGCGGGAGGCTACGAGCAGTACTTC	CASSKRTVYPKFLAGGYEQYF
TRBV5-1	TRBJ2-3	once	TRBD1	TGCGCCAGCAGCCTCCGGACAGGGGGCCCCACAGATACGCAGTATTTT	CASSLRTGGPTDTQYF
TRBV7-2	TRBJ2-5	NA	NA	TGTGCCAGCAGTTACACTATGGGGGTTTTCGAGACCCAGTACTTC	CASSYTMGVFETQYF
TRBV6-5	TRBJ1-1	NA	NA	TGTGCCAGCAGATACAGGGATTTGAACACTGAAGCTTTCTTT	CASRYRDLNTEAFF
TRBV11-2	TRBJ1-5	NA	NA	TGTGCCAGCAGGAGGGCCTATCAGCCCCAGCATTTT	CASRRAYQPQHF
TRBV10-1	TRBJ2-1	NA	NA	TGCGCCAGCAGTGAGTCACTAGGGGATCGTTATGAGCAGTTCTTC	CASSESLGDRYEQFF
TRBV29-1	TRBJ2-5	few	NA	TGCAGCGTTGAAGACGGGCGAATGGAGTACTTC	CSVEDGRMEYF
TRBV7-2	TRBJ1-2	NA	NA	TGTGCCAGCAGCTTCTCTGGATCGGTCTATGGCTACACCTTC	CASSFSGSVYGYTF
TRBV6-5	TRBJ1-2	NA	NA	TGTGCCAGCAGTGATGACAGGTTTCCCTATGGCTACACCTTC	CASSDDRFPYGYTF
TRBV2	TRBJ1-6	once	NA	TGTGCCAGCGATCAGGGGAGCTCCTATAATTCACCCCTCCACTTT	CASDQGSSYNSPLHF
TRBV2	TRBJ1-1	many	NA	TGTGCCAGCAGTGTGGACAGTTCGAACACTGAAGCTTTCTTT	CASSVDSSNTEAFF
TRBV27	TRBJ2-5	NA	TRBD1	TGTGCCAGCAGTCCCAACCCGACAGGGAGCCAAGAGACCCAGTACTTC	CASSPNPTGSQETQYF
TRBV5-4	TRBJ2-1	NA	TRBD2	TGTGCCAGCAGCTTGGCGACTAGCGGCACTTCTAATGAGCAGTTCTTC	CASSLATSGTSNEQFF
TRBV27	TRBJ2-7	NA	NA	TGTGCCAGCAGTTTTAAGGCTTTCTACGAGCAGTACTTC	CASSFKAFYEQYF
TRBV29-1	TRBJ1-5	NA	NA	TGCAGCGTTGAAACGGGTGTGGGGCAGCCCCAGCATTTT	CSVETGVGQPQHF
TRBV4-3	TRBJ2-1	few	TRBD2	TGCGCCAGCAGCCAAGAGCCACTTCGGGGGGGCAATGAGCAGTTCTTC	CASSQEPLRGGNEQFF
TRBV6-6	TRBJ2-5	NA	NA	TGTGCCAGCAGTAAAACTAGACCAGAGACCCAGTACTTC	CASSKTRPETQYF
TRBV4-3	TRBJ2-5	NA	TRBD2	TGCGCCAGCAGCCAAGATCGTACCGGGAGGGCCGGGGAGACCCAGTACTTC	CASSQDRTGRAGETQYF
TRBV7-2	TRBJ2-1	NA	TRBD1	TGTGCCAGCAGCCCCCGAGCGGACAGGGGGTACTACAATGAGCAGTTCTTC	CASSPRADRGYYNEQFF
TRBV6-6	TRBJ2-7	NA	NA	TGTGCCAGCAGTTACAGCCCGGGAGACTACGAGCAGTACTTC	CASSYSPGDYEQYF
TRBV28	TRBJ1-1	large	TRBD1	TGTGCCAGCAGTTTGGGGACAGAGGAAGCTTTCTTT	CASSLGTEEAFF
TRBV6-1	TRBJ1-1	NA	NA	TGTGCCAGCGGGGGTGGGGGGCAGACTGAAGCTTTCTTT	CASGGGGQTEAFF
TRBV14	TRBJ2-3	NA	NA	TGTGCCAGCAGCCAAGGGGAATCTAGCACAGATACGCAGTATTTT	CASSQGESSTDTQYF
TRBV19	TRBJ1-1	few	TRBD1	TGTGCCAGTAGTCTGGGACAGCCGGGAACTGAAGCTTTCTTT	CASSLGQPGTEAFF
TRBV7-2	TRBJ1-4	NA	NA	TGTGCCAGCAGCTCTGAGGCAGAAGGCTTTGCAACTAATGAAAAACTGTTTTTT	CASSSEAEGFATNEKLFF
TRBV14	TRBJ1-2	NA	NA	TGTGCCAGCAGCCAAGAATATAGCTCTAACTATGGCTACACCTTC	CASSQEYSSNYGYTF
TRBV10-3	TRBJ2-5	NA	NA	TGTGCCATCAGTGTCGGCCAAGAGACCCAGTACTTC	CAISVGQETQYF
TRBV5-1	TRBJ1-1	NA	TRBD1	TGCGCCAGCAGCTTACAAGGGACAGGGGGTTATGGTGAAGCTTTCTTT	CASSLQGTGGYGEAFF
TRBV7-2	TRBJ2-7	NA	NA	TGTGCCAGCAGCTTACAGGTTCTTCCCTACGAGCAGTACTTC	CASSLQVLPYEQYF
TRBV30	TRBJ1-4	NA	NA	TGTGCCTGGAGTGAGGGGCTTAGGGGTGAAAAACTGTTTTTT	CAWSEGLRGEKLFF
TRBV10-3	TRBJ2-7	NA	NA	TGTGCCATCAGTGAGAAAAGCTCTCCCTACGAGCAGTACTTC	CAISEKSSPYEQYF
TRBV9	TRBJ1-1	NA	NA	TGTGCCAGCAGCGTGGGACGGGAGAACACTGAAGCTTTCTTT	CASSVGRENTEAFF
TRBV5-6	TRBJ2-2	NA	NA	TGTGCCAGCAGCACATTCTATTGGGGCAACACCGGGGAGCTGTTTTTT	CASSTFYWGNTGELFF